This T cell receptor beta chain was recovered during a study of technical replicates of blood from four donors. This CDR3 comprises 16 residues. The junction had 6 bases not matched to a gene; V was cut back by 2 bases and J by 3 bases. From germline, CDR1 is MGHRA and CDR2 YSYEKL. Profiling relied on immunoSEQ multiplex PCR, and the TCRdb table lists in-frame clones only, not all of them. The profile shows tens of thousands of clones, over 85% of them singletons. This clone was found a few times. The source is a human donor in good health. The V call is TRBV4-1, the J call TRBJ2-7; 11 bases align to TRBD2. The sample was T cells isolated from PBMCs. The CDR3 nucleotides read TGCGCCAGCAGCCAACCTACTAGCGGGAGAAGCTACGAGCAGTACTTC. Its protein product is CASSQPTSGRSYEQYF.